This T cell receptor (beta chain) was sequenced in a study of naive and memory T cell subsets (dated by TCRdb to the late 2010s). About the full investigation: The study applied an open-source, UMI-based TCR alpha and beta sequencing pipeline to sorted naive and memory peripheral blood T cell subsets. The functional CMV T cell responses agreed completely with IgG serology results. RNA was DNase-treated and reverse transcribed with TCR constant-region primers, mostly using SuperScript III. Broad study findings and their caveats: In both CD4 and CD8 cells, the Gini index increased while Shannon and inverse Simpson diversity decreased from naive through CM, EM and EMRA. Clonotypes were defined as single alpha or beta chain sequences, not paired alpha/beta receptors. No ground truth was available to validate the repertoire findings for the naive and memory subsets. RNA-based TCR counts may be influenced by expression changes linked to T cell activation and differentiation. A few larger clonotypes were found in naive repertoires, especially CD8, and these larger clonotypes were possibly memory cells re-expressing CD45RA. A power law was followed by TCR abundance, with an exponent that differed between naive and memory subsets but was consistent across the three individuals. Following error correction, more than 95% of naive TCR sequences occurred only once, which made naive abundance distributions much steeper than those of memory subsets.

The method behind the library was UMI-ligation and nested PCR. The beta constant-region primer consisted of an equimolar mixture of two oligonucleotides that together covered TRBC1 and TRBC2. Four rounds of PCR, combining the SP2 primer with nested alpha and beta constant-region primers, were used to amplify the ligated cDNA. T4 RNA ligase 1 ligated a single-stranded oligonucleotide carrying the SP2 primer and a 12-nucleotide UMI to the cDNA 3' end. Incubation of the ligation reaction lasted about 19-24 hours at 16 degrees C. PCR2 was usually performed as a SYBR Green qPCR and halted at a preset threshold so that over-amplification would not occur. All purifications after the first were performed with Agencourt AMPure XP magnetic beads. Library amounts were measured by Qubit and library quality was assessed on a TapeStation, where the main peak was expected at around 650 bp. Pooled libraries were sequenced on an Illumina MiSeq with v2 2x251 paired-end kits, typically giving about 0.95-2.2 million reads per sample. Each sample's library went into the pool at 4 to 5 nM, and roughly 5-7.5% PhiX was added to help with cluster recognition. Per the original workflow: Decombinator assigned V and J genes to Demultiplexor-processed FASTQ reads by tag matching, allowing a single base-pair mismatch. Collapsinator relied on UMIs to fix sequencing errors as well as frequency errors caused by PCR heterogeneity. TCRs were translated and CDR3s were extracted from the conserved cysteine to the FGXG phenylalanine by CDR3Translator, with non-productive sequences being flagged. Gini, Shannon entropy and inverse Simpson indices were calculated on repertoires subsampled to equal numbers of UMI-defined TCRs. Power-law fits to clonotype abundance distributions were performed by maximum likelihood within the linear range. Similar UMI counts, unique TCR numbers and clonal distributions were obtained with the pipeline and with MIGEC on one naive CD8 sample. In one analysis, naive TCRs also found in any memory subset of the same donor were removed from the naive repertoire. The repertoires were searched for 7,322 CMV-associated CDR3 sequences that had been compiled from VDJdb and a published dataset. In-frame beta chains were kept once TCRdb had trimmed the public reads at Q25 with fastp and called clones with MiXCR. Rows are unified per CDR3 protein, each entry keeping the most common DNA and genes. In this record, the V and J calls reflect TCRdb's handling and not the investigators' own analysis. This sample is represented by around 140,000 distinct CDR3 sequences; 15% to 25% of them were singletons. 0.55% to 0.75% of the sample belongs to the ten largest clones.

A few counts support this clonotype. Its recognized antigen is unknown. Within one base of it there is no much larger clone, and no base qualities were kept. From the second PCR step onward, the TCR alpha chain libraries and the TCR beta chain libraries were amplified separately. CMV status of each donor was established by measuring IFNgamma production from CD4+ T cells after fresh PBMCs were stimulated overnight with CMV viral lysate. CD4 T cells were positively selected with Miltenyi beads, followed by positive selection of CD8 T cells from the CD4-negative fraction. After staining for CD3, CD4, CD8, CD45RA, CD27 and a live/dead dye, cells were sorted on a BD Aria II into four subsets based on CD45RA and CD27. Blood came from three healthy volunteers, each fractionated into CD4 and CD8 T cells and then into four differentiation subsets. Around 130 ml of peripheral blood was collected from each donor, and PBMC were isolated by Ficoll-Paque PLUS density-gradient centrifugation. The sorted cells were lysed in RLT buffer, after which RNA was extracted using a Qiagen RNeasy kit and kept at -80 degrees C.

CDR1 and CDR2 are drawn from the germline V gene: SGHVS, FNYEAQ. The germline ends are 18 bases apart after V is trimmed by 2 bases and J by 2 bases. Spanning cysteine to phenylalanine, the CDR3 consists of 17 amino acids. CDR3 DNA only is kept here, 51 bases in frame from base 1. The chain was built from TRBV7-6 and TRBJ1-2; confidence is insufficient to name the D gene. The TCR sequence derives from a human donor in good health. The sequenced sample consisted of naive CD8+ T cells from blood. The cell subset or site label corresponds to: naive T cells, CD45RA high CD27+. The DNA sequence reads TGTGCCAGCAGCTTATTTAAGCTGGGCGAATCCAACTATGGCTACACCTTC. Translated, it gives CASSLFKLGESNYGYTF.